This TCR beta chain was documented in a study of tumor-infiltrating lymphocytes in primary liver carcinoma. Between roughly 20 and 31 mg of unsorted bulk tissue served as the source from which RNA and DNA were co-extracted. The CDR3 runs to 14 residues. Germline V gene lookup returns CDR1 SQVTM and CDR2 ANQGSEA. Using a constant-region primer together with ProtoScript II reverse transcriptase, TCR beta cDNA was made from about 500 ng of total RNA. Three nested multiplex PCR rounds, a slightly modified ARM-PCR, produced the libraries for TCR beta. Researchers ran the first two PCR rounds for about 11 cycles each with TRBV1-TRBV30 forward primers and a C-beta reverse primer. Via MiXCR, TCRdb re-called the multiplex PCR reads, giving one row per CDR3 protein. Of roughly 200,000 distinct CDR3 sequences listed, 85% are singletons.

The rearrangement joins TRBV29-1 to TRBJ2-5, with D perhaps TRBD1 (5 bases). The sequence was collected from a man aged 40-49 years with primary liver carcinoma and hepatitis B virus infection. Sequencing used tumor tissue from primary liver carcinoma. The CDR3 DNA follows: TGCAACGTGACGGACCCGGACATACAAGAGACCCAGTACTTC. Residues: CNVTDPDIQETQYF.